This TCR beta chain was profiled in a study of blood T cell repertoires in COVID-19. Assay: immunoSEQ multiplex PCR; the TCRdb copy retains only in-frame clones and omits some. The data hold approximately 200,000 clones, with roughly 76% observed a single time. This CDR3 is 12 amino acids long. Trimming took off 6 bases at V and 6 bases at J, with 12 bases between the two ends. Per the germline V gene, CDR1 is SGDLS and CDR2 is YYNGEE. This chain uses TRBV9 with TRBJ1-2; D is unclear. Sequencing was performed on peripheral blood. The source is a human donor in a cohort sampled during active COVID-19. CDR3 sequence (DNA): TGTGCCAGCACTCGGGATGAAGATGGCTACACCTTC. Translating it yields CASTRDEDGYTF.